Below, 9 T cell receptor beta chains from the same sample are listed, as sequenced in a study of cytomegalovirus exposure and HLA in healthy donors. Primers included in the PCR were 60 Vbeta and 13 Jbeta primers. Assay used: immunoSEQ multiplex PCR; TCRdb lists only in-frame clones, some missing. In the table there are approximately 150,000 clones, approximately 80% of which are singletons. The source material was PBMCs. These receptors were obtained from a man in his forties or fifties in good health and CMV-seropositive.

V gene TRBV7-2 combines with J gene TRBJ2-7, with D possibly being TRBD2 (5 bases). The assigned J gene may be wrong: the sequence end matches TRBJ2-5 better. Per germline, CDR1 SGHTA and CDR2 FQGNSA. The CDR3 is made up of 15 amino acids. This CDR3 reads CASSSGEGWQETQYF. The CDR3 region has the DNA TGTGCCAGCAGCTCCGGAGAGGGATGGCAAGAGACCCAGTACTTC.

CDR3 DNA sequence: TGTGCCAGCAGTTTGGGGGGTGGCCTAGGAGAAGATACGCAGTATTTT. Its protein is CASSLGGGLGEDTQYF. The chain recombines TRBV27 with TRBJ2-3, with D tentatively TRBD2 (6 bases). Between the trimmed V and J ends, which lost 3 bases and 5 bases, there was a span of 18 bases. The CDR3 has 16 residues. Germline values: CDR1 MNHEY, CDR2 SMNVEV (reference sequence).

The chain links TRBV5-1 to TRBJ2-2; 8 bases fit TRBD1. The CDR3 is 14 residues long. V dropped 4 bases and J dropped 1; count of bases not matched to a gene: 0. Germline CDR1 SGHRS, CDR2 YFSETQ. CDR3 sequence reads: CASSGQGNTGELFF. The DNA for the CDR3 is TGCGCCAGCAGCGGACAGGGGAACACCGGGGAGCTGTTTTTT.

The rearrangement joins TRBV27 to TRBJ1-2, with TRBD1 matching 7 bases. In germline, CDR1 is MNHEY, CDR2 SMNVEV (reference sequence). J lost 4 bases, V lost 8 bases, and 7 bases had no gene match. This CDR3 is built from 13 residues. CDR3: CASGGRGAYGYTF. The CDR3 nucleotides are TGTGCCAGCGGCGGCAGGGGGGCCTATGGCTACACCTTC.

The J gene is TRBJ2-7, the V gene TRBV18; TRBD2 aligns across 9 bases. Germline V CDR1 and CDR2: KGHSH, LQKENI. The junction had 15 bases not matched to a gene; V was cut back by 5 bases and J by 4 bases. This CDR3 comprises 17 residues. The CDR3 is CASSSIAGEIRYYEQYF. The CDR3 nucleotides are TGTGCCAGCTCATCGATAGCGGGAGAGATTAGGTATTACGAGCAGTACTTC.

This clone was observed once. The chain has TRBV12-5 and TRBJ2-5, with a weak D call TRBD2 (5 bases). Germline V lookup: CDR1 LGHNT, CDR2 FRNRAP. With 5 bases removed from V and 4 bases from J, the gap between germline ends came to 23 bases. This CDR3 has 17 amino acids. The CDR3 region has the DNA TGTGCTAGTGGTCCCCTTTCAAGCGGAGTAGAGGGAGAGACCCAGTACTTC. This sequence encodes CASGPLSSGVEGETQYF.

The chain carries TRBV5-6 and TRBJ2-7; weak D call: TRBD2 (5 bases). The V and J ends lost 5 bases and 4 bases respectively, with 10 bases between them. Germline values: CDR1 SGHDT, CDR2 YYEEEE. This CDR3 has 12 residues. The CDR3 DNA reads TGTGCCAGCAGTTGGCAGCGGTACGAGCAGTACTTC. Residues: CASSWQRYEQYF.

This chain connects TRBV18 to TRBJ2-2; tentative D call: TRBD1 (7 bases). Between the trimmed V and J ends, which lost 4 bases and 3 bases, there was a span of 15 bases. The CDR3 totals 16 residues. Germline-derived CDR1 and CDR2 are KGHSH and LQKENI. For the CDR3, the DNA is TGTGCCAGCTCACGGGAGACAGGGACTGACACCGGGGAGCTGTTTTTT. Encoded protein: CASSRETGTDTGELFF. The variable domain in full, with the rest retrieved from reference TRBV18 and TRBJ2-2, is NAGVMQNPRHLVRRRGQEARLRCSPMKGHSHVYWYRQLPEEGLKFMVYLQKENIIDESGMPKERFSAEFPKEGPSILRIQQVVRGDSAAYFCASSRETGTDTGELFFGEGSRLTVL.

V gene TRBV29-1 combines with J gene TRBJ1-1, with D perhaps TRBD1 (5 bases). Germline V gives CDR1 SQVTM, CDR2 ANQGSEA. Trimming left V 6 bases short and J 0 bases short, with 14 bases between. The length of the CDR3 is 14 residues. CDR3 nucleotides: TGCAGCGTCTCGGGGGGTATCGTGAACACTGAAGCTTTCTTT. It translates to CSVSGGIVNTEAFF. The entire variable domain, with the rest obtained from reference TRBV29-1 and TRBJ1-1, is as follows: SAVISQKPSRDICQRGTSLTIQCQVDSQVTMMFWYRQQPGQSLTLIATANQGSEATYESGFVIDKFPISRPNLTFSTLTVSNMSPEDSSIYLCSVSGGIVNTEAFFGQGTRLTVV.